The source of this TCR beta chain is a study of OX40 agonist ivuxolimab in advanced cancers. Whole-study context: In this cohort, patients received ivuxolimab, an agonistic anti-OX40 (CD134) antibody.

The study, taken as a whole, reports: By week 6 at 0.1 to 3.0 mg/kg, blood CD4+ and CD8+ T cells had expanded clonally. Expanded peripheral T cell antigen specificity was not determined.

As for this clone: Its antigen is currently unknown.

Here immunoSEQ multiplex PCR was the method, and the copy in TCRdb shows in-frame clones only, minus some. This sample has 76,000 or so clones, with 80% to 90% found just once. Germline V gene data show CDR1 as SGHRS and CDR2 as YFSETQ. The CDR3 totals 14 residues. V dropped 3 bases and J dropped 0 bases, with 9 bases sitting between them. The sequence was collected from an adult with an advanced solid tumor such as melanoma, head and neck, liver or kidney cancer. The V gene is TRBV5-1, the J gene TRBJ1-1; D possibly corresponds to TRBD1 (5 bases). Sequenced material: CD4+ or CD8+ T cells sorted from blood, taken in a trial of the OX40 agonist ivuxolimab. The CDR3 DNA reads TGCGCCAGCAGCTCCGGGGGGGTGAACACTGAAGCTTTCTTT. Translated: CASSSGGVNTEAFF.